The 8 T cell receptor beta chains below all came from one sample that was sequenced in a study of T cells expressing NK-cell markers. Reprocessing the 5' RACE reads, TCRdb reports a single entry for every CDR3 protein and omits DNA. The sample has 500,000 to 700,000 distinct CDR3 sequences. Sequencing input: blood T cells: a sorted CD56 or NKG2C T cell subset, CD4+ or CD8+ T cells, or bulk PBMC T cells (not recorded which). These receptors were taken from a man between 18 and 35 years old in good health.

The rearrangement links TRBV28 to TRBJ2-7; with no DNA, the TCRdb D assignment of TRBD1 cannot be verified. Germline V gives CDR1 MDHEN, CDR2 SYDVKM. The CDR3 runs to 14 residues. The CDR3 reads CASRPIGTVKEQYF.

The genes are TRBV25-1 and TRBJ2-5; the TCRdb D gene call, TRBD1, has no DNA to confirm it. Germline lookup yields CDR1 MGHDK and CDR2 SYGVNS. The CDR3 runs to 13 residues. The CDR3 here is CASSEPTGKTQYF.

The V gene is TRBV9, the J gene TRBJ2-2; TCRdb reports TRBD2, a call that lacks DNA to check it against. The CDR3 is 16 amino acids. The germline gives CDR1 SGDLS, CDR2 YYNGEE. CDR3 sequence reads: CASSVAGTAAGGELFF.

V is TRBV7-8 and J is TRBJ2-1; TCRdb calls TRBD2, which cannot be checked without DNA. Germline CDR1 reads SGHVS; CDR2 reads FQNEAQ. This CDR3 is built from 18 residues. The CDR3 protein is CASSLDASGRAGYNEQFF.

The chain has TRBV12-3 or TRBV12-4 and TRBJ2-5; with no DNA, the TCRdb D assignment of TRBD2 cannot be verified. This CDR3 is 14 amino acids long. The CDR3 spells CASSPSGRAETQYF.

The chain employs TRBV11-2 and TRBJ2-1; TCRdb lists TRBD2, though no DNA is available to test this call. The CDR3 consists of 21 residues. In germline, CDR1 is SGHAT, CDR2 FQNNGV. CDR3 protein: CASSPRAQQKDWDYSYNEQFF.

V and J are TRBV11-2 and TRBJ2-3; TCRdb picks TRBD2, but there is no DNA to check that call. CDR3 length: 17 residues. Germline CDR1 SGHAT, CDR2 FQNNGV. The CDR3 protein is CASSLGNSGKSTDTQYF.

The chain employs TRBV7-3 and TRBJ2-3; the D call from TCRdb, TRBD2, cannot be confirmed without DNA. From germline, CDR1 is SGHTA and CDR2 FQGTGA. The CDR3 length is 15 residues. The CDR3 sequence: CASTKWTTRTDTQYF.